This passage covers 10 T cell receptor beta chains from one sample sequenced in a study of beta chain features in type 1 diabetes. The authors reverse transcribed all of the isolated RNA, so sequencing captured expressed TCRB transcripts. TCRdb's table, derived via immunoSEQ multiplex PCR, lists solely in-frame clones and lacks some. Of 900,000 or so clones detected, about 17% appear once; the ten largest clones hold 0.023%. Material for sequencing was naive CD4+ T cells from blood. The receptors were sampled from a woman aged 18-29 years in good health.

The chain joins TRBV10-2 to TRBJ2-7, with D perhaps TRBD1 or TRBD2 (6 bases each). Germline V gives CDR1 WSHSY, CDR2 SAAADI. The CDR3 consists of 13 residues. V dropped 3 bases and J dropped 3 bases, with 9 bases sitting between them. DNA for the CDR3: TGCGCCAGCAGTGACGGGGGCAACTACGAGCAGTACTTC. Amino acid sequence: CASSDGGNYEQYF.

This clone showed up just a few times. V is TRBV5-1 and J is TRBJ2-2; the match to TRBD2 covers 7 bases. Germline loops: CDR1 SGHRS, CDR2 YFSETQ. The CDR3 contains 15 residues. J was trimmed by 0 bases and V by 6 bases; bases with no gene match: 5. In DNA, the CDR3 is TGCGCCAGCAACCCTAGCGGAGCGAACACCGGGGAGCTGTTTTTT. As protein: CASNPSGANTGELFF. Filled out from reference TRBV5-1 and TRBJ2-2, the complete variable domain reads KAGVTQTPRYLIKTRGQQVTLSCSPISGHRSVSWYQQTPGQGLQFLFEYFSETQRNKGNFPGRFSGRQFSNSRSEMNVSTLELGDSALYLCASNPSGANTGELFFGEGSRLTVL.

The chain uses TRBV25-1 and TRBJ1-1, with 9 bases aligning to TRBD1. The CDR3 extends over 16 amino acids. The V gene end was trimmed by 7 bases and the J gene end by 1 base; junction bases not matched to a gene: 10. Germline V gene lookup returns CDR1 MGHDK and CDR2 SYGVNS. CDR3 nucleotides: TGTGCCAGCACCGGGGACAGGGTGTTGTCGAACACTGAAGCTTTCTTT. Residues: CASTGDRVLSNTEAFF.

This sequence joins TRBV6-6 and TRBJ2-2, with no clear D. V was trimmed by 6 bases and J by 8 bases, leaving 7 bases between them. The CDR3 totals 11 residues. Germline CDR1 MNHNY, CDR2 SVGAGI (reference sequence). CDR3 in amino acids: CASRRQGELFF. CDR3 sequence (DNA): TGTGCCAGCAGAAGGCAGGGGGAGCTGTTTTTT.

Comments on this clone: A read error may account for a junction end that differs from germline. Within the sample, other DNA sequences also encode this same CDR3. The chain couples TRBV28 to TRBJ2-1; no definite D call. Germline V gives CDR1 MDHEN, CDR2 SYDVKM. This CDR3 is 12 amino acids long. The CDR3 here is CASRSYSGEQFF. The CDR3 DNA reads TGTGCCAGCAGATCTTACTCCGGTGAGCAATTCTTC.

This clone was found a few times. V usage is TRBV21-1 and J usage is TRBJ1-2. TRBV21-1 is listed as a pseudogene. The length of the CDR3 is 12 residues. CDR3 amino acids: CASSKLDRGYTF. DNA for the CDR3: TGTGCCAGCAGCAAGTTGGATCGGGGCTACACCTTC.

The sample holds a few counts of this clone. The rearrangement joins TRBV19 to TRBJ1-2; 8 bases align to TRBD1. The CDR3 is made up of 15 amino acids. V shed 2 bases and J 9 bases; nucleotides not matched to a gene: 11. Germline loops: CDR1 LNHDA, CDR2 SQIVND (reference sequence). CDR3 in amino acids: CASSIPDRVLKSYTF. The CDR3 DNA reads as TGTGCCAGTAGTATACCGGACAGGGTGTTGAAGAGCTACACCTTC. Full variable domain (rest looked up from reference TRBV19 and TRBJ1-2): DGGITQSPKYLFRKEGQNVTLSCEQNLNHDAMYWYRQDPGQGLRLIYYSQIVNDFQKGDIAEGYSVSREKKESFPLTVTSAQKNPTAFYLCASSIPDRVLKSYTFGSGTRLTVV.

The CDR3 DNA is TGTGCCAGCAGTGAATTTCCCAGCGGGTCACCCCTCCACTTT. This sequence encodes CASSEFPSGSPLHF. The rearrangement joins TRBV25-1 to TRBJ1-6; D gene ambiguous. The V gene lost 1 base and the J gene lost 10 bases, with 11 bases spanning the gap. The CDR3 spans 14 residues. The germline V gene has CDR1 MGHDK and CDR2 SYGVNS. Variable domain in full (rest from reference TRBV25-1 and TRBJ1-6): EADIYQTPRYLVIGTGKKITLECSQTMGHDKMYWYQQDPGMELHLIHYSYGVNSTEKGDLSSESTVSRIRTEHFPLTLESARPSHTSQYLCASSEFPSGSPLHFGNGTRLTVT.

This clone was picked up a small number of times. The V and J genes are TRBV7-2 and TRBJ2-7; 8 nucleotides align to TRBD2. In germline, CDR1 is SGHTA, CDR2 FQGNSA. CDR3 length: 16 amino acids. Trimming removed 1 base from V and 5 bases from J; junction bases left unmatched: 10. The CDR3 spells CASSLGPGRGMDEQYF. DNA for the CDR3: TGTGCCAGCAGCTTAGGTCCCGGGAGGGGTATGGACGAGCAGTACTTC.

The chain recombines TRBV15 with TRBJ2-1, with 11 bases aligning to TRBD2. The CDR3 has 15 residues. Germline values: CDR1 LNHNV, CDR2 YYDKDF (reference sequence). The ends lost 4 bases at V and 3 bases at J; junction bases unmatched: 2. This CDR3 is CATSMTSGNYNEQFF. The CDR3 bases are TGTGCCACCAGCATGACTAGCGGGAACTACAATGAGCAGTTCTTC.